This T cell receptor beta chain was profiled in a study of T cell responses to AZD1222 COVID-19 vaccine. Study-wide results and caveats: Targets within unmutated variant regions were reportedly found for nearly half of spike-specific TCRs.

The CDR3 is made up of 15 amino acids. Between the trimmed V and J ends, which lost 0 bases and 7 bases, there was a span of 16 bases. Germline CDR1 is SGHRS and CDR2 is YFSETQ. Sequencing used immunoSEQ multiplex PCR; TCRdb keeps in-frame clones, though not all of them. Seen here are approximately 150,000 clones, about 90% observed once, and the top ten hold over 2.5%. Concerning this clone: Its antigen is currently unknown.

Sequences were derived from peripheral blood, sampled on day 0 of AZD1222 vaccination. The chain uses TRBV5-1 and TRBJ1-2, with D hard to call. The receptor's source is an adult in good health. The chain's CDR3 is CASSLVGSLSGGYTF. The CDR3 DNA reads TGCGCCAGCAGCTTGGTGGGCAGCCTCTCAGGTGGCTACACCTTC. The whole variable domain, filled in from reference TRBV5-1 and TRBJ1-2, reads KAGVTQTPRYLIKTRGQQVTLSCSPISGHRSVSWYQQTPGQGLQFLFEYFSETQRNKGNFPGRFSGRQFSNSRSEMNVSTLELGDSALYLCASSLVGSLSGGYTFGSGTRLTVV.